The clone carrying this TCR beta chain was seen ten or more times. Its target is unknown. MiXCR, run by TCRdb on the 5' RACE reads, gives a single entry per CDR3 protein. This table has some 100,000 distinct CDR3 sequences, 3.5% to 5% appearing once. Specified time point: sample taken at primary tumor resection. The germline gives CDR1 SEHNR, CDR2 FQNEAQ (reference sequence). CDR3 length equals 15 residues. V lost 5 bases and J lost 1, with 14 bases in between. This specimen belongs to a study of spatial heterogeneity in lung cancer. Findings and limits, study-wide: Counts of expanded intratumoral alpha and beta TCRs tracked tumor mutation counts.

This receptor was taken from a male donor with early-stage non-small cell lung cancer. The sample consisted of lung tumor tissue, taken at surgery. The chain recombines TRBV7-9 with TRBJ2-5; D possibly corresponds to TRBD2 (6 bases). The CDR3 coding sequence is TGTGCCAGCAGCCCAGACGGGGACTTCCAAGAGACCCAGTACTTC. This encodes CASSPDGDFQETQYF.